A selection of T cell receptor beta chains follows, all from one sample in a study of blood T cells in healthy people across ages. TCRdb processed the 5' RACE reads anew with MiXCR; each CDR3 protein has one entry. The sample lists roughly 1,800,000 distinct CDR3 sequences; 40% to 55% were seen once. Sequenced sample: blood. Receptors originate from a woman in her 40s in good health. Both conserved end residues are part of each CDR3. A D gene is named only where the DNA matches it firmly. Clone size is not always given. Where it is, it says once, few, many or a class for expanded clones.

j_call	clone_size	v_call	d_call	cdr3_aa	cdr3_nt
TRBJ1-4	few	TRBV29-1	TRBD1	CSARDRGRSNEKLFF	TGTAGCGCCAGGGACAGGGGGCGATCTAATGAAAAACTGTTTTTT
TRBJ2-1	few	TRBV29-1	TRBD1	CSVGGQVTYNEQFF	TGCAGCGTTGGGGGACAGGTTACCTACAATGAGCAGTTCTTC
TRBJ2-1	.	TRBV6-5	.	CASGGYSNEQFF	TGTGCCAGCGGGGGGTATTCGAATGAGCAGTTCTTC
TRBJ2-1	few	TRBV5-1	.	CASTISDVRDEQFF	TGCGCCAGCACAATTTCGGACGTCAGGGATGAGCAGTTCTTC
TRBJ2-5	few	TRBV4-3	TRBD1	CASSTRQGGGETQYF	TGCGCCAGCAGCACGCGACAGGGCGGTGGAGAGACCCAGTACTTC
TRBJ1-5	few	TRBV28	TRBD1	CASNPTGTNQPQHF	TGTGCCAGCAATCCGACAGGGACTAATCAGCCCCAGCATTTT
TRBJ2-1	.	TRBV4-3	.	CASSPWTESYNEQFF	TGCGCCAGCAGCCCATGGACAGAATCCTACAATGAGCAGTTCTTC
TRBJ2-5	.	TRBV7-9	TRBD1	CASSVQGAKETQYF	TGTGCCAGCAGTGTACAGGGGGCGAAAGAGACCCAGTACTTC
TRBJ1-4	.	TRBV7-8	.	CASSLTRLPLRLANEKLFF	TGTGCCAGCAGCCTTACCAGGCTTCCCCTGAGATTGGCTAATGAAAAACTGTTTTTT
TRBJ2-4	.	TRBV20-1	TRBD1	CSAKTTGGQVGQYF	TGCAGTGCTAAAACTACAGGGGGCCAGGTTGGACAGTACTTC
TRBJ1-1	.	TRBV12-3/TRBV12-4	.	CASSFGSDSFF	TGTGCCAGCAGTTTCGGCAGCGACAGTTTCTTT
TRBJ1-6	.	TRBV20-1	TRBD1	CSASRDSSNSPLHF	TGCAGTGCGAGCCGGGACAGCAGTAATTCACCCCTCCACTTT
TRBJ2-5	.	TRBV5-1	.	CASSSRQIETQYF	TGCGCCAGCAGCTCGAGACAGATAGAGACCCAGTACTTC
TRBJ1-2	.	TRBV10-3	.	CAISDWEGGSGYYGYTF	TGTGCCATCAGTGATTGGGAAGGGGGTTCCGGCTACTATGGCTACACCTTC
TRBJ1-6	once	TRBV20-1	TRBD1	CSAKPATGPDSPLHF	TGCAGTGCTAAACCCGCGACAGGGCCGGATTCACCCCTCCACTTT
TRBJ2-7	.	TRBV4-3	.	CACSQDRRPSYEQYF	TGCGCCTGCAGCCAAGACAGGCGCCCCTCCTACGAGCAGTACTTC
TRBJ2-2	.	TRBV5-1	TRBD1	CASSAGQATGELFF	TGCGCCAGCAGCGCGGGACAGGCCACCGGGGAGCTGTTTTTT
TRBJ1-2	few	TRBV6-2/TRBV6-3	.	CASSLLDRIDYGYTF	TGTGCCAGCAGCCTACTCGACAGGATCGACTATGGCTACACCTTC
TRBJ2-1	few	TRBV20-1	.	CSVLEGVPPSSFF	TGCAGTGTGCTTGAGGGGGTACCCCCCTCATCGTTCTTC
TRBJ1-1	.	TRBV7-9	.	CASSFPDKGEAFF	TGTGCCAGCAGTTTTCCGGACAAGGGTGAAGCTTTCTTT
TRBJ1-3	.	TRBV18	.	CASSPTPEAGNTIYF	TGTGCCAGCTCACCAACCCCCGAAGCTGGAAACACCATATATTTT
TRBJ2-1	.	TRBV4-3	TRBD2	CASSHGLVGLDEQFF	TGCGCCAGCAGCCATGGACTAGTGGGGCTTGATGAGCAGTTCTTC
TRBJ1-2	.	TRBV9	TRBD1	CASSPQGGRYTF	TGTGCCAGCAGCCCCCAGGGGGGGCGCTACACCTTC
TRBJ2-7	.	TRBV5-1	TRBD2	CASSLISGGASAYEQYF	TGCGCCAGCAGCTTAATAAGCGGGGGGGCCTCGGCCTACGAGCAGTACTTC
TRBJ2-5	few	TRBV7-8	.	CASSTRPGPTRETQYF	TGTGCCAGCAGCACTAGACCTGGACCGACCCGGGAGACCCAGTACTTC
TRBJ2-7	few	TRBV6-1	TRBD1	CASSGGSGTGLSYEQYF	TGTGCCAGCAGTGGGGGGAGCGGGACAGGGCTCTCCTACGAGCAGTACTTC
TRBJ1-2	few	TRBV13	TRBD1	CASSSRDRSFYGYTF	TGTGCCAGCAGTTCCCGGGACAGAAGTTTCTATGGCTACACCTTC
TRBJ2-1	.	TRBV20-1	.	CSAETSYGSYNEQFF	TGCAGTGCTGAGACTAGTTATGGCTCCTACAATGAGCAGTTCTTC
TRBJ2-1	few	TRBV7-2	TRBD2	CASSFGRGGSYNEQFF	TGTGCCAGCAGCTTTGGGCGGGGGGGCTCCTACAATGAGCAGTTCTTC
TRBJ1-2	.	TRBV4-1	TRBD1	CASSQDSGTVSNYGYTF	TGCGCCAGCAGCCAAGATTCGGGGACAGTTTCCAACTATGGCTACACCTTC
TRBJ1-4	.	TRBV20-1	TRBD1	CSASPGDRSAFGEKLFF	TGCAGTGCTAGCCCGGGGGACAGATCGGCGTTCGGTGAAAAACTGTTTTTT
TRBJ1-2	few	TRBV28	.	CASRRLEEGYTF	TGTGCCAGCAGGAGACTTGAAGAAGGCTACACCTTC
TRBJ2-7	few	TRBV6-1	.	CASSVPRSGRYEQYF	TGTGCCAGCAGCGTACCCCGTTCGGGGCGCTACGAGCAGTACTTC
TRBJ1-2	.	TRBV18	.	CASSPSERGYTF	TGTGCCAGCTCACCAAGCGAACGCGGCTACACCTTC
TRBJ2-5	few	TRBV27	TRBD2	CASSTRLAGTETQYF	TGTGCCAGCAGTACTCGACTAGCGGGGACGGAGACCCAGTACTTC
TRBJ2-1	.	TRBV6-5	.	CASSQGNLNEQFF	TGTGCCAGCAGTCAAGGGAACCTAAATGAGCAGTTCTTC
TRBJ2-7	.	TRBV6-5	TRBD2	CASSYSTPSGGNNEQYF	TGTGCCAGCAGTTACTCGACTCCTAGCGGGGGTAACAATGAGCAGTACTTC
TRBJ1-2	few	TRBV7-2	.	CASSLLGGTYGYTF	TGTGCCAGCAGCCTCCTCGGGGGGACCTATGGCTACACCTTC
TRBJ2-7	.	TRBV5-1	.	CASSLRWSGTYEQYF	TGCGCCAGCAGCTTGAGGTGGTCTGGGACCTACGAGCAGTACTTC
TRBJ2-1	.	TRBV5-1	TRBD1	CASSLGTGDTEQFF	TGCGCCAGCAGCTTGGGCACAGGGGACACGGAGCAGTTCTTC
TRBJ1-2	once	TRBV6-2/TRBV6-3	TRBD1	CASSDRGQALLVYGCTF	TGTGCCAGCAGTGACAGAGGACAGGCCCTTCTGGTCTATGGCTGCACCTTC
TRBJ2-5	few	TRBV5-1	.	CASSFPRAETQYF	TGCGCCAGCAGCTTTCCAAGGGCGGAGACCCAGTACTTC
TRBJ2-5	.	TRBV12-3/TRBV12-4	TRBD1	CASSMDREETQYF	TGTGCCAGCAGCATGGACAGGGAAGAGACCCAGTACTTC
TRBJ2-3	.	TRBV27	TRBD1	CASSQRDRPTDTQYF	TGTGCCAGCAGTCAAAGGGACAGGCCCACAGATACGCAGTATTTT
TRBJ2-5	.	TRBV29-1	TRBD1	CSVVKVPGQQETQYF	TGCAGCGTTGTGAAGGTTCCGGGACAGCAAGAGACCCAGTACTTC
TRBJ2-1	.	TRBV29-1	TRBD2	CSVTSGDLYYNEQFF	TGCAGCGTTACTAGCGGGGACCTCTACTACAATGAGCAGTTCTTC
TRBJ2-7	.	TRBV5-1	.	CASSLDFKSGEQYF	TGCGCCAGCAGCTTGGATTTTAAATCGGGCGAGCAGTACTTC
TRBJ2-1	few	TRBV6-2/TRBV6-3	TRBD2	CASSPQIRTSGGADRRRNEQFF	TGTGCCAGCAGTCCACAAATTCGGACTAGCGGGGGGGCCGACCGTAGACGCAATGAGCAGTTCTTC
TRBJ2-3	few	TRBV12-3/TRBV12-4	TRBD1	CASILHDRGAQYF	TGTGCCAGCATCTTACACGACAGGGGTGCGCAGTATTTT
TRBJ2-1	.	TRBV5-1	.	CASSLGPTWDNEQFF	TGCGCCAGCAGCTTGGGGCCGACTTGGGACAATGAGCAGTTCTTC
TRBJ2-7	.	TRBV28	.	CASKKGGATDEQYF	TGTGCCAGCAAAAAGGGTGGAGCGACTGACGAGCAGTACTTC
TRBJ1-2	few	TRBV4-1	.	CASSQDSSEGIYGYTF	TGCGCCAGCAGCCAAGATTCGTCGGAAGGGATCTATGGCTACACCTTC
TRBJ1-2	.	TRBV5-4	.	CASSPRDRGYNYGYTF	TGTGCCAGCAGCCCAAGGGACCGGGGATATAACTATGGCTACACCTTC
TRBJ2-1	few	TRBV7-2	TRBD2	CASSQGLAGALIYNEQFF	TGTGCCAGCAGCCAAGGACTAGCGGGGGCCCTGATTTACAATGAGCAGTTCTTC
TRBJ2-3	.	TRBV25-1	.	CASSELQGKTSTDTQYF	TGTGCCAGCAGTGAATTGCAAGGAAAAACTAGCACAGATACGCAGTATTTT
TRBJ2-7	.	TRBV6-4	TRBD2	CASMGSGDFTYEQYF	TGTGCCAGCATGGGGAGCGGGGACTTCACCTACGAGCAGTACTTC
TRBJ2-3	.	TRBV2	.	CASSGWSSTDTQYF	TGTGCCAGCAGTGGTTGGAGCAGCACAGATACGCAGTATTTT